This T cell receptor beta chain is from a study of cytomegalovirus exposure and HLA in healthy donors. Both 60 Vbeta primers and 13 Jbeta primers went into the PCR. Original processing methods: Roughly 12 million shared chains were among approximately 87 million unique TCR beta chains counted in a later analysis. Method: immunoSEQ multiplex PCR; TCRdb's copy keeps in-frame clones and lacks some. D and trimming come from the DNA, and the V and J calls and clone size come from that table. Of fewer than 150,000 clones listed, around 74% are singletons. This CDR3 has 14 amino acids. The V end lost 5 bases, the J end lost 1 base, and 9 bases lay between the germline ends. From germline, CDR1 is SGHTA and CDR2 FQGNSA.

The receptor's source is a woman aged 50 to 60 in good health and CMV-seropositive. The material sequenced was PBMCs. The chain is built from TRBV7-2 and TRBJ1-5; TRBD1 is a possible D gene (6 bases). CDR3 in DNA: TGTGCCAGCAGCCCGGGGGGCAGCAATCAGCCCCAGCATTTT. Amino acid sequence: CASSPGGSNQPQHF.